A selection of T cell receptor beta chains follows, all from one sample in a study of blood T cell repertoires in COVID-19. Only in-frame clones appear in the TCRdb table, and some are missing; sequencing was by immunoSEQ multiplex PCR. The profile covers 210,000 or so clones, with 80% to 90% appearing a single time and about 4.8% taken by the ten largest. The sequenced sample consisted of PBMCs or T cells enriched from blood (not recorded which). The source is a woman aged 45-65 years who had been exposed to COVID-19. The CDR3 runs from the conserved cysteine through the conserved F or W. Fields, in order: clone size, J gene, D gene, V gene, CDR3 DNA, CDR3 protein. A D gene is named only where the DNA matches it firmly. Part of the rows lack a size; the others show once, few, many or a class for expanded clones.

>once|TRBJ2-1|TRBD2|TRBV4-1
TGCGCCAGCAGCCAAGAGCGGCTAGCGGGGCGGGATGAGCAGTTCTTC
CASSQERLAGRDEQFF
>-|TRBJ1-2|TRBD1|TRBV25-1
TGTGCCAGCAGGGAAGACAGGGGGAGAGGCCTCTATGGCTACACCTTC
CASREDRGRGLYGYTF
>-|TRBJ2-7|TRBD1|TRBV27
TGTGCCAGCAGTTTACCGGGACAGGCTTTATACGAGCAGTACTTC
CASSLPGQALYEQYF
>-|TRBJ2-7|-|TRBV15
TGTGCCACCAGCAGAGACGGGTACGAGCAGTACTTC
CATSRDGYEQYF
>once|TRBJ2-7|-|TRBV24-1
TGTGCCACCAGTGAAAGGACAGTAGGGTACGAGCAGTACTTC
CATSERTVGYEQYF
>-|TRBJ2-2|-|TRBV11-2
TGTGCCAGCAGCCCCGAGGAAACCGGGGAGCTGTTTTTT
CASSPEETGELFF
>-|TRBJ2-1|TRBD2|TRBV19
TGTGCCAGTAGTAGCGGGGGGGCTGATGAGCAGTTCTTC
CASSSGGADEQFF
>-|TRBJ2-3|-|TRBV20-1
TGCAGTGCCCCCGGGATCGATACGCAGTATTTT
CSAPGIDTQYF
>once|TRBJ2-1|TRBD1|TRBV27
TGTGCCAGCGGCCGGGACAGGGAGGTTCATGAGCAGTTCTTC
CASGRDREVHEQFF
>-|TRBJ1-1|-|TRBV11-1
TGTGCCAGCAGCCCCCCGGGAGATCCAAAGATAGCTTTCTTT
CASSPPGDPKIAFF
>few|TRBJ2-7|TRBD2|TRBV3-1/TRBV3-2
TGTGCCAGCAGCCAAGGGACTAGCGGGACCTACGAGCAGTACTTC
CASSQGTSGTYEQYF
>-|TRBJ1-5|-|TRBV5-5
TGTGCCAGCAGCTTGGAACAGCACGTGAATCAGCCCCAGCATTTT
CASSLEQHVNQPQHF
>-|TRBJ1-2|-|TRBV28
TGTGCCAGCAGCTCCACATTCCCGGGTATCTATGGCTACACCTTC
CASSSTFPGIYGYTF
>-|TRBJ2-2|-|TRBV21-1
TGTGCCAGCAGCAAAGCTGGGGGGTCCCACACCGGGGAGCTGTTTTTT
CASSKAGGSHTGELFF
>-|TRBJ1-1|TRBD1|TRBV5-5
TGTGCCAGCAGCCCCGAGACAGGGGGCTGGACTGAAGCTTTCTTT
CASSPETGGWTEAFF
>-|TRBJ2-5|TRBD1|TRBV28
TGTGCCAGCAGTTTATTCCAGGGGGCCTGGGGTCGAACGGAGACCCAGTACTTC
CASSLFQGAWGRTETQYF
>once|TRBJ1-1|-|TRBV12-1
TGTGCCGTCCTATCCAGGCAGAACACTGAAGCTTTCTTT
CAVLSRQNTEAFF
>-|TRBJ2-7|TRBD1|TRBV7-9
TGTGCCAGCAGCCCCGGGACAGGGCTCTACGAGCAGTACTTC
CASSPGTGLYEQYF
>few|TRBJ1-1|TRBD1|TRBV6-5
TGTGCCAGCAGTTGGGACAGCAACACTGAAGCTTTCTTT
CASSWDSNTEAFF
>once|TRBJ2-2|TRBD2|TRBV7-9
TGTGCCAGCAGCCCTTGGACTAGCGACTACACCGGGGAGCTGTTTTTT
CASSPWTSDYTGELFF
>-|TRBJ1-1|-|TRBV18
TGTGCCAGCTCACCCCTACAGGGTACTGAAGCTTTCTTT
CASSPLQGTEAFF
>-|TRBJ1-1|-|TRBV6-2/TRBV6-3
TGTGCCAGCAGCTCCCAGGGGAACACTGAAGCTTTCTTT
CASSSQGNTEAFF
>-|TRBJ2-3|-|TRBV5-1
TGCGCCAGCAGCTTGGGTGTAGCGTACCCAGATACGCAGTATTTT
CASSLGVAYPDTQYF
>-|TRBJ1-2|-|TRBV11-2
TGTGCCAGCAGCCCCTGGGTAGCCTATGGCTACACCTTC
CASSPWVAYGYTF
>-|TRBJ1-4|TRBD1|TRBV5-1
TGCGCCAGCAGCTTGGGGACAGGGGGCTGGGAAGAACTGTTTTTT
CASSLGTGGWEELFF
>-|TRBJ2-7|-|TRBV3-1/TRBV3-2
TGTGCCAGCAGCCCAGAGGGGCATGAGCAGTACTTC
CASSPEGHEQYF
>-|TRBJ2-7|TRBD2|TRBV2
TGTGCCAGCAGAGAGAGCACTAGCGGGGGGCTGTACGAGCAGTACTTC
CASRESTSGGLYEQYF
>-|TRBJ2-7|TRBD1|TRBV2
TGTGCCAGCAGTTGGGACAGGCCTACCTCCTACGAGCAGTACTTC
CASSWDRPTSYEQYF
>-|TRBJ1-2|-|TRBV9
TGTGCCAGCAGCGTAGCAGGGTGGGCCGCGGCGGGCTACACCTTC
CASSVAGWAAAGYTF
>-|TRBJ1-2|-|TRBV4-2
TGTGCCAGCAGCCAAGATCTTCTGGGAGGCAGCGGCTACACCTTC
CASSQDLLGGSGYTF
>-|TRBJ1-1|-|TRBV5-4
TGTGCCAGCAGCTCAGCGGGAAGGGACACTGAAGCTTTCTTT
CASSSAGRDTEAFF
>-|TRBJ2-5|-|TRBV11-3
TGTGCCAGCAGCCTTACTAGTTCGCAGACCCAGTACTTC
CASSLTSSQTQYF
>-|TRBJ1-3|-|TRBV9
TGTGCCAGCAGCGTCCAGGGAGGCTCTGGAAACACCATATATTTT
CASSVQGGSGNTIYF
>-|TRBJ1-4|TRBD1|TRBV6-5
TGTGCCAGCAGTACAGGGGACATGAATAGACTGTTTTTT
CASSTGDMNRLFF
>-|TRBJ1-1|-|TRBV14
TGTGCCAGCAGCCGAGGAGGGGGGGCAGGGAACACTGAAGCTTTCTTT
CASSRGGGAGNTEAFF
>-|TRBJ1-1|-|TRBV4-2
TGTGCCAGCAGCCAAGATCCCGGGGGTCTGAACACTGAAGCTTTCTTT
CASSQDPGGLNTEAFF
>-|TRBJ1-6|TRBD1|TRBV6-4
TGTGCCAGCAGTGAGACCGGGACAGGGGGCAATTCACCCCTCCACTTT
CASSETGTGGNSPLHF
>-|TRBJ2-2|-|TRBV15
TGTGCCACCAGCAGAGCGACAGTAAACACCGGGGAGCTGTTTTTT
CATSRATVNTGELFF
>-|TRBJ1-1|-|TRBV11-1
TGTGCCAGCAGCTTAGTAGCGGTCCGGGGGGACACTGAAGCTTTCTTT
CASSLVAVRGDTEAFF